These 3 T cell receptor beta chains came from one sample sequenced in a study of identical twins. From the 5' RACE reads, TCRdb called clonotypes with MiXCR, one entry per CDR3 protein. This sample has around 1.7 million distinct CDR3 sequences, with 32% found just once. The sample was cord blood. These receptors were obtained from a newborn girl in good health.

This clonotype is a singleton in its sample. The V call is TRBV7-9, the J call TRBJ2-2; the match to TRBD2 covers 9 bases. This CDR3 contains 17 residues. Looked up from germline, CDR1 is SEHNR and CDR2 is FQNEAQ (reference sequence). J lost 2 bases, V lost 6 bases, and 10 bases had no gene match. The CDR3 DNA follows: TGTGCCAGCAGTTCCGGGACTAGCTCTCTCAACACCGGGGAGCTGTTTTTT. It is translated as CASSSGTSSLNTGELFF.

V gene TRBV6-1 combines with J gene TRBJ1-2; tentatively, D is TRBD1 (5 bases). V was trimmed by 3 bases and J by 7 bases, leaving 15 bases between them. The CDR3 has 14 residues. Germline loops: CDR1 MNHNS, CDR2 SASEGT. The DNA for the CDR3 is TGTGCCAGCAGTGATATGTTGGGGGGTCCTGGCTACACCTTC. It translates to CASSDMLGGPGYTF.

Comment on this clonotype: A read error is possible here, since a much larger clone lies one base away. This CDR3 is missing its conserved last phenylalanine or tryptophan, likely due to a read error. The chain carries TRBV13 and TRBJ2-5; D gene uncertain. CDR3 size: 13 residues. The V gene lost 1 base and the J gene lost 0 bases, with 3 bases spanning the gap. CDR1 is PRHDT, CDR2 FYEKMQ, per germline (reference sequence). The CDR3 loop reads CASSLDNQETQYL. The CDR3 DNA follows: TGTGCCAGCAGCTTAGACAACCAAGAGACCCAGTACTTA.